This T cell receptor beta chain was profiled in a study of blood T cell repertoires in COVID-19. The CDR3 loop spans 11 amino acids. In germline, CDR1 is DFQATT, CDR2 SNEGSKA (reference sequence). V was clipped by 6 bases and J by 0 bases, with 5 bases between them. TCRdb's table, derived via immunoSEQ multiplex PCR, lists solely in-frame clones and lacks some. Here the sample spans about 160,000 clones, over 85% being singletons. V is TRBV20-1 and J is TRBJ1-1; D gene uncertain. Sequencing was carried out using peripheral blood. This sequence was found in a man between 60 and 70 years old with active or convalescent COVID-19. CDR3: CSAHMNTEAFF. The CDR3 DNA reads TGCAGTGCGCACATGAACACTGAAGCTTTCTTT.